This TCR beta chain was recorded in a study of T cells in Graves' hyperthyroidism and ophthalmopathy. At the level of the study: Any treatment followed the collection of peripheral blood at initial diagnosis. Study-wide results and limits: The model predicted ophthalmopathy a median about 6.6 months before onset.

Amplification targeted TCR beta CDR3 regions from RNA transcripts. Researchers ran a first-round RT-PCR on the TCR CDR3 using the HTBI primer set. One entry per CDR3 protein, called by TCRdb with MiXCR from the multiplex PCR reads. The sample records around 300,000 distinct CDR3 sequences, approximately 20% being singletons. In the case of this clonotype: Its antigen remains unidentified.

The PBMCs studied were ones that came from approximately 9.9 ml fresh peripheral blood. The V end lost 2 bases, the J end lost 4 bases, and 11 bases lay between the germline ends. In germline, CDR1 is SQVTM, CDR2 ANQGSEA. This CDR3 is built from 13 residues. The chain is built from TRBV29-1 and TRBJ1-2; unclear D gene. This sequence was found in a man aged 25 to 40 with Graves' ophthalmopathy. The sequenced sample was blood. As DNA, the CDR3 is TGCAGCGTTGAACACAGCGTCAGCTATGGCTACACCTTC. Translation gives CSVEHSVSYGYTF.